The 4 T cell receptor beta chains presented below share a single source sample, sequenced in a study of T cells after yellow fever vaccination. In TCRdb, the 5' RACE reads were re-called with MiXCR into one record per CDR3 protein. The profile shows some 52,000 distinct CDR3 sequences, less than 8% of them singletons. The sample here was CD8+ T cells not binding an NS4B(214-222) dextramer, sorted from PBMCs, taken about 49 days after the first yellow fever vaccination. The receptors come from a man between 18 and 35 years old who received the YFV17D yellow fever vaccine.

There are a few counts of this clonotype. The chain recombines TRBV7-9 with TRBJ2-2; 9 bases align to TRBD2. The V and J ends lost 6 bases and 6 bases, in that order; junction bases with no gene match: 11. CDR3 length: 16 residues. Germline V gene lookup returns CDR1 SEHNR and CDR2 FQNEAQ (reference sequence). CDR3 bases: TGTGCCAGCAGATTGACCGGGACTAGCCTTTCCGGGGAGCTGTTTTTT. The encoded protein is CASRLTGTSLSGELFF.

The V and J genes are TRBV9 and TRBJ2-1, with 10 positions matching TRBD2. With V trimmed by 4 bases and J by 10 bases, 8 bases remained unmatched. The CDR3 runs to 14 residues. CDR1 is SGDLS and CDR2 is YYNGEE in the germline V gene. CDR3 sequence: CASSPSSGGGEQFF. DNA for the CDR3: TGTGCCAGCAGCCCTTCTAGCGGGGGAGGGGAGCAGTTCTTC.

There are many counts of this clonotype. CDR3 sequence reads: CASSPGQGANTGELFF. The CDR3 DNA follows: TGCGCCAGCAGTCCGGGACAGGGGGCCAACACCGGGGAGCTGTTTTTT. The rearrangement joins TRBV10-2 to TRBJ2-2; 12 bases align to TRBD1. The CDR3 extends over 16 amino acids. With V trimmed by 5 bases and J by 2 bases, 3 bases remained unmatched. Germline V gene lookup returns CDR1 WSHSY and CDR2 SAAADI.

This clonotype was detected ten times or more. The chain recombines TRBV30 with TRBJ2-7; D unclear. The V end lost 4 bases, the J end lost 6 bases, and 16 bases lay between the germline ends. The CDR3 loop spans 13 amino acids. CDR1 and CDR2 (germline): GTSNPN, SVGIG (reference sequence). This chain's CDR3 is CAWNFAGSGEQYF. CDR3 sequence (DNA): TGTGCCTGGAACTTTGCTGGATCGGGCGAGCAGTACTTC.